The next 8 T cell receptor beta chains were all read from a single sample in a study of T-cell reconstitution after alpha-beta-depleted transplantation in children (dated by TCRdb to the mid-2010s). The library came from PCR. Sequencing took place on an Illumina HiSeq 2500. To normalize quantification of the TCRbeta repertoire, the TCR libraries were built with molecular barcoding that relied on unique molecular identifiers. TCRdb passed the public sequencing reads through fastp at Q25 and MiXCR, retaining productive beta sequences. Each entry is one CDR3 protein sequence, shown with its most common DNA and genes. In this sample the table shows some 220,000 distinct CDR3 sequences, around 10% of which occur a single time. Of the sample, approximately 6.2% falls within the top ten clones. The specimen comprised PBMCs from the stem cell graft donor, sampled from the stem cell graft. The receptor source for this set is a human donor who donated a stem cell graft to a child with acute lymphoblastic leukemia.

This clonotype was observed many times. The V gene is TRBV12-3 or TRBV12-4, the J gene TRBJ2-2, with TRBD2 as a possible D gene (6 bases). The CDR3 runs 15 residues. Trimming removed 3 bases at V and 6 bases at J, with 14 bases between. CDR3 sequence: CASSFAGPISGELFF. In DNA, the CDR3 is TGTGCCAGCAGTTTCGCGGGGCCGATCTCCGGGGAGCTGTTTTTT.

This clonotype was detected only a few times. This chain links TRBV6-1 with TRBJ2-7, with D possibly matching TRBD1 (5 bases). The germline V gene has CDR1 MNHNS and CDR2 SASEGT. The CDR3 length is 14 residues. The V end lost 2 bases, the J end lost 3 bases, and 11 bases lay between the germline ends. CDR3 in amino acids: CASSESGRDYEQYF. The DNA for the CDR3 is TGTGCCAGCAGTGAATCGGGCAGGGACTACGAGCAGTACTTC.

V is TRBV6-2 or TRBV6-3 and J is TRBJ2-2; D unresolved. Germline V gene sequence: CDR1 MNHEY, CDR2 SVGEGT. The CDR3 has 16 amino acids. With 2 bases removed from V and 0 bases from J, the gap between germline ends came to 10 bases. The CDR3 DNA is TGTGCCAGCAGTTACAGCCAGGACCCGAACACCGGGGAGCTGTTTTTT. Encoded protein: CASSYSQDPNTGELFF.

The sample holds a few counts of this clonotype. The CDR3 DNA reads as TGTGCCAGCAGCCCAGAGTCTGGGGAGACCCAGTACTTC. Translation gives CASSPESGETQYF. The chain is built from TRBV6-6 and TRBJ2-5; D ambiguous. V gave up 6 bases and J gave up 5 bases, with 13 bases separating them. Germline V gene sequence: CDR1 MNHNY, CDR2 SVGAGI (reference sequence). There are 13 residues in the CDR3.

This clonotype has ten or more counts. This sequence joins TRBV25-1 and TRBJ1-1; no firm D call. The germline V and J ends were trimmed by 5 bases and 4 bases, with 11 bases remaining between them. The germline CDR1 and CDR2 sequences are MGHDK and SYGVNS. This CDR3 has 13 residues. In DNA form, the CDR3 reads TGTGCCAGCAGTAAATTAGGGTCCACTGAAGCTTTCTTT. Protein: CASSKLGSTEAFF.

This clonotype was found many times. The V and J genes are TRBV5-1 and TRBJ2-2, with D possibly being TRBD2 (5 bases). The length of the CDR3 is 15 residues. Trimming took off 2 bases at V and 5 bases at J, with 13 bases between the two ends. CDR1 is SGHRS and CDR2 is YFSETQ in the germline V gene. As DNA, the CDR3 is TGCGCCAGCAGCTTAATGGAACGGGGAACCGGGGAGCTGTTTTTT. This encodes CASSLMERGTGELFF.

This clonotype was found a few times. This may come from a read error, since a much larger clone is one base off. The chain couples TRBV7-2 to TRBJ2-3; D not certain. The germline gives CDR1 SGHTA, CDR2 FQGNSA. V dropped 1 base and J dropped 2 bases, with 1 base sitting between them. The CDR3 runs 12 residues. The CDR3 nucleotides are TGTGCCAGCAGCTTAGACACAGATACGCAGTATTTT. Translation gives CASSLDTDTQYF.

This clonotype was seen many times. This chain links TRBV5-5 with TRBJ2-7, with D tentatively TRBD1 or TRBD2 (6 bases each). V shed 6 bases and J shed 4 bases, with 17 bases lying between them. Germline V gene lookup returns CDR1 SGHKS and CDR2 YYEKEE (reference sequence). This CDR3 comprises 14 residues. The CDR3 reads CASTPGEVVYEQYF. DNA for the CDR3: TGTGCCAGCACGCCAGGGGAGGTCGTATACGAGCAGTACTTC.